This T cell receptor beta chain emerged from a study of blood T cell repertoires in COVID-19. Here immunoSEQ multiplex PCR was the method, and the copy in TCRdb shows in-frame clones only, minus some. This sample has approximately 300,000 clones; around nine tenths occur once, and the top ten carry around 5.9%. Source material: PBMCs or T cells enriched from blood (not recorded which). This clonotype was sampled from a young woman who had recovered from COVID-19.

In nucleotides, the CDR3 is TGTGCCAGCAGCCCCGGGACAGGTACCTCCTACGAGCAGTACTTC. Translating gives CASSPGTGTSYEQYF. This chain links TRBV7-9 with TRBJ2-7; 8 bases line up with TRBD1. The CDR3 has 15 amino acids. Trimming removed 5 bases from V and 0 bases from J; junction bases left unmatched: 6. In germline, CDR1 is SEHNR, CDR2 FQNEAQ (reference sequence).